One sample yielded the 29 T cell receptor beta chains listed below, sequenced in a study of glioma-infiltrating T cells after dendritic cell vaccination. The protocol was immunoSEQ multiplex PCR, while the TCRdb copy is restricted to in-frame clones and leaves out a portion. This table holds more than 85,000 clones, 70% to 90% found once. Sequences were derived from blood, sampled before dendritic cell vaccination. These receptors all stem from a human donor with glioblastoma.

This clone was counted a single time. The V gene is TRBV6-6, the J gene TRBJ2-1, with 7 positions matching TRBD1. Germline values: CDR1 MNHNY, CDR2 SVGAGI (reference sequence). The CDR3 runs 14 residues. Trimming took 2 bases from V and 7 from J; bases not matched to a gene: 5. CDR3 in DNA: TGTGCCAGCAGTTACGCAGAGACAGGGAATGAGCAGTTCTTC. Amino acid sequence: CASSYAETGNEQFF.

The rearrangement uses TRBV7-2 and TRBJ2-1; TRBD2 matches at 13 bases. The CDR3 is 16 residues long. Trimming at V came to 5 bases and at J to 8 bases, leaving 9 bases not matched to a gene. Germline V lookup: CDR1 SGHTA, CDR2 FQGNSA. The CDR3 DNA follows: TGTGCCAGCAGCCTCCGGGGACTAGCGGGGTCGGATGAGCAGTTCTTC. This translates into CASSLRGLAGSDEQFF.

J is TRBJ1-5 and V is TRBV4-2; D gene ambiguous. Germline CDR1 reads LGHNA; CDR2 reads YNFKEQ. The CDR3 totals 14 residues. V was trimmed by 1 base and J by 3 bases, leaving 7 bases between them. CDR3 residues: CASSQAPFNQPQHF. CDR3 sequence (DNA): TGTGCCAGCAGCCAAGCCCCTTTCAATCAGCCCCAGCATTTT.

The chain uses TRBV9 and TRBJ1-1; maybe TRBD1 (5 bases). Germline CDR1 is SGDLS and CDR2 is YYNGEE. Trimming pared 3 bases from V and 4 bases from J, leaving 19 bases between. CDR3 length equals 16 residues. The CDR3 protein is CASSARQSNVITEAFF. The CDR3 coding sequence is TGTGCCAGCAGCGCGCGACAGTCTAACGTGATCACTGAAGCTTTCTTT.

The chain is built from TRBV6-4 and TRBJ2-1; 8 bases line up with TRBD2. CDR1 MRHNA and CDR2 SNTAGT come from the germline V gene. Losses at the gene ends were 9 bases for V and 7 bases for J; bases not matched to a gene: 14. The CDR3 runs to 15 residues. The CDR3 region has the DNA TGTGCCAGTACCCCCTTGGCGGGAGGAGGGAATGAGCAGTTCTTC. Translated, it gives CASTPLAGGGNEQFF.

The chain employs TRBV7-9 and TRBJ2-6, with D unresolved. The CDR3 contains 15 residues. Trimming cost V 0 bases and J 2 bases, with 5 bases left between them. CDR1 and CDR2 (germline): SEHNR, FQNEAQ (reference sequence). DNA for the CDR3: TGTGCCAGCAGCTTAGCCGTCCCTGGGGCCAACGTCCTGACTTTC. It is translated as CASSLAVPGANVLTF.

V and J are TRBV4-1 and TRBJ2-5; D is unclear. The CDR3 totals 14 residues. The ends were cut back, 6 bases at V and 2 bases at J, with 13 bases in the middle. CDR1 is MGHRA, CDR2 YSYEKL, per germline. The CDR3 loop is CASRHLGGQETQYF. CDR3 bases: TGCGCCAGCAGGCACTTAGGCGGTCAAGAGACCCAGTACTTC.

The table lists this clone with a few counts. The chain recombines TRBV4-3 with TRBJ2-2; 9 bases map to TRBD2. CDR1 LGHNA and CDR2 YSLEER come from the germline V gene. The CDR3 length is 16 residues. V shed 4 bases, J shed 6 bases, and the junction held 9 bases outside the gene matches. The CDR3 here is CASSRASAGGSGELFF. The CDR3 DNA reads TGCGCCAGCAGCCGAGCATCAGCGGGAGGCTCCGGGGAGCTGTTTTTT.

The V gene is TRBV20-1, the J gene TRBJ2-3; maybe TRBD2 (5 bases). This CDR3 spans 11 amino acids. Trimming left V 3 bases short and J 6 bases short, with 7 bases between. CDR1 DFQATT and CDR2 SNEGSKA come from the germline V gene (reference sequence). CDR3 loop: CSASWEDTQYF. The CDR3 DNA sequence: TGCAGTGCTAGTTGGGAGGATACGCAGTATTTT.

This clone was detected only once. The rearrangement uses TRBV5-1 and TRBJ1-5; the D is unclear. The germline V gene has CDR1 SGHRS and CDR2 YFSETQ. The CDR3 contains 14 residues. V lost 1 base to trimming and J lost 3 bases, with 8 bases between them. DNA of the CDR3: TGCGCCAGCAGCTTGTACGGAGACAATCAGCCCCAGCATTTT. Protein product: CASSLYGDNQPQHF.

The chain links TRBV5-1 to TRBJ2-5; TRBD2 matches at 15 bases. With 4 bases clipped from V and 2 bases from J, the junction kept 9 bases outside the gene matches. Germline V gene data show CDR1 as SGHRS and CDR2 as YFSETQ. The CDR3 runs to 18 residues. The CDR3 region is CASSVGLAGGPGQETQYF. CDR3 sequence (DNA): TGCGCCAGCAGCGTCGGACTAGCGGGGGGGCCGGGGCAAGAGACCCAGTACTTC.

This sequence joins TRBV5-1 and TRBJ1-2; 9 positions agree with TRBD1. Germline V gene lookup returns CDR1 SGHRS and CDR2 YFSETQ. V dropped 5 bases and J dropped 7; count of bases not matched to a gene: 9. CDR3 length: 14 amino acids. The CDR3 loop is CASRDRGDRPGYTF. CDR3 nucleotide sequence: TGCGCCAGCAGAGACAGGGGGGACCGGCCTGGCTACACCTTC.

This clone was seen only once. This chain uses TRBV2 with TRBJ2-7; 7 bases are a match to TRBD2. Germline CDR1 is SNHLY and CDR2 is FYNNEI. The CDR3 totals 14 residues. J was trimmed by 3 bases and V by 2 bases; bases with no gene match: 4. The CDR3 DNA reads TGTGCCAGCAGTGAACTAGCGGAGCTCTACGAGCAGTACTTC. This gives the protein CASSELAELYEQYF.

The chain links TRBV4-3 to TRBJ2-5, with TRBD2 matching over 10 bases. Looked up from germline, CDR1 is LGHNA and CDR2 is YSLEER. V lost 3 bases to trimming and J lost 5 bases; unmatched junction nucleotides: 3. The CDR3 extends over 14 amino acids. CDR3 DNA: TGCGCCAGCAGCCATGGAGCGGGAGGGGAGACCCAGTACTTC. Its protein is CASSHGAGGETQYF.

The V and J genes are TRBV6-4 and TRBJ2-7; TRBD1 matches at 7 bases. Germline V gene data show CDR1 as MRHNA and CDR2 as SNTAGT. The CDR3 length is 15 residues. Losses at the gene ends were 4 bases for V and 0 bases for J; bases not matched to a gene: 6. The CDR3 here is CASSVSGDSSYEQYF. The CDR3 nucleotides are TGTGCCAGCAGTGTCTCCGGGGACAGCTCCTACGAGCAGTACTTC.

This clone came up a few times. This sequence joins TRBV7-2 and TRBJ2-2, with TRBD1 matching over 11 bases. The CDR3 length is 16 residues. V lost 2 bases, J lost 9 bases, and 8 bases stayed unmatched. Germline lookup yields CDR1 SGHTA and CDR2 FQGNSA. DNA of the CDR3: TGTGCCAGCAGCTTACGGACAGGGGGCCGAGTGAGGGAGCTGTTTTTT. As protein: CASSLRTGGRVRELFF.

The chain combines TRBV5-1 with TRBJ2-5; 10 bases fit TRBD2. TRBJ2-7 explains the end of the DNA better; the J call may be wrong. CDR3 length: 16 residues. Germline-derived CDR1 and CDR2 are SGHRS and YFSETQ. The CDR3 sequence: CASSPLASGGSYEQYF. The CDR3 nucleotides are TGCGCCAGCAGCCCGCTAGCTAGCGGGGGTTCCTACGAGCAGTACTTC.

V is TRBV5-6 and J is TRBJ2-7; no clear D. Trimming removed 2 bases from V and 1 base from J, with 10 bases in between. The CDR3 is made up of 14 amino acids. CDR1 is SGHDT and CDR2 is YYEEEE in the germline V gene. The CDR3 sequence: CASSLQLLSYEQYF. The CDR3, as DNA: TGTGCCAGCAGCTTACAGCTTCTTTCCTACGAGCAGTACTTC. The entire variable domain, with the rest obtained from reference TRBV5-6 and TRBJ2-7, is as follows: DAGVTQSPTHLIKTRGQQVTLRCSPKSGHDTVSWYQQALGQGPQFIFQYYEEEERQRGNFPDRFSGHQFPNYSSELNVNALLLGDSALYLCASSLQLLSYEQYFGPGTRLTVT.

V and J are TRBV19 and TRBJ2-7, with 7 bases matching TRBD1. Trimming at V came to 10 bases and at J to 6 bases, leaving 15 bases not matched to a gene. CDR3 length equals 14 residues. Germline lookup yields CDR1 LNHDA and CDR2 SQIVND (reference sequence). In DNA, the CDR3 is TGTGCCACCGCAACGCCGAACAGGGGCGGCGAGCAGTACTTC. The encoded protein is CATATPNRGGEQYF.

CDR3 residues: CASSPQTNRGGTGELFF. The CDR3 region has the DNA TGCGCCAGCAGCCCACAAACTAACCGGGGGGGCACCGGGGAGCTGTTTTTT. The chain has TRBV4-1 and TRBJ2-2, with 8 nucleotides matching TRBD2. The ends lost 4 bases at V and 4 bases at J; junction bases unmatched: 11. The CDR3 is 17 amino acids. Germline V gives CDR1 MGHRA, CDR2 YSYEKL.

The V and J genes are TRBV6-5 and TRBJ1-1, with D tentatively TRBD1 (5 bases). CDR1 is MNHEY and CDR2 is SVGAGI in the germline V gene. This CDR3 spans 15 amino acids. V was shortened by 4 bases and J by 0 bases, with 12 bases between the two germline ends. The CDR3 protein is CASSSTALLNTEAFF. The CDR3 region has the DNA TGTGCCAGCAGTTCGACAGCACTGCTGAACACTGAAGCTTTCTTT.

In DNA, the CDR3 is TGTGCCAGCAGCGCCTCCCCCGGGTACAATCAGCCCCAGCATTTT. This codes for CASSASPGYNQPQHF. V and J are TRBV11-2 and TRBJ1-5, with no clear D. Germline V gene data show CDR1 as SGHAT and CDR2 as FQNNGV. Trimming left V 5 bases short and J 3 bases short, with 14 bases between. The length of the CDR3 is 15 residues.

The chain recombines TRBV7-2 with TRBJ2-7; 13 bases are a match to TRBD2. After removal of 8 bases from V and 5 bases from J, the junction contained 3 bases not matched to a gene. This CDR3 spans 13 amino acids. Germline CDR1 reads SGHTA; CDR2 reads FQGNSA. The chain's CDR3 is CASGTSGMDEQYF. For the CDR3, the DNA is TGTGCCAGCGGGACTAGCGGGATGGACGAGCAGTACTTC.

The chain recombines TRBV19 with TRBJ2-2; TRBD1 matches 7 bases. After removal of 7 bases from V and 0 bases from J, the junction contained 5 bases not matched to a gene. CDR1 LNHDA and CDR2 SQIVND come from the germline V gene (reference sequence). This CDR3 is built from 15 residues. The CDR3 bases are TGTGCCAGTAAGACAGGGTTTCCGAACACCGGGGAGCTGTTTTTT. The encoded protein is CASKTGFPNTGELFF.

The rearrangement joins TRBV7-3 to TRBJ1-1; 8 bases align to TRBD1. This CDR3 comprises 12 residues. Trimming cost V 5 bases and J 10 bases; bases outside gene matches: 6. Germline V gene data show CDR1 as SGHTA and CDR2 as FQGTGA. The CDR3 is CASSPGQGSAFF. The CDR3 nucleotides read TGTGCCAGCAGCCCCGGACAGGGATCAGCTTTCTTT. Using reference TRBV7-3 and TRBJ1-1 for the parts outside the CDR3, the full variable domain is GAGVSQTPSNKVTEKGKYVELRCDPISGHTALYWYRQSLGQGPEFLIYFQGTGAADDSGLPNDRFFAVRPEGSVSTLKIQRTERGDSAVYLCASSPGQGSAFFGQGTRLTVV.

This chain uses TRBV6-1 with TRBJ1-4; tentatively, D is TRBD1 (6 bases). The CDR3 is made up of 15 amino acids. Between the trimmed V and J ends, which lost 4 bases and 2 bases, there was a span of 11 bases. CDR1 is MNHNS and CDR2 is SASEGT in the germline V gene. CDR3 loop: CASSGPGQTNEKLFF. For the CDR3, the DNA is TGTGCCAGCAGTGGCCCAGGACAGACTAATGAAAAACTGTTTTTT.

The chain is built from TRBV9 and TRBJ2-7, with 7 bases matching TRBD2. This CDR3 is 15 amino acids long. Trimming removed 4 bases from V and 0 bases from J; junction bases left unmatched: 7. Germline V gives CDR1 SGDLS, CDR2 YYNGEE. DNA for the CDR3: TGTGCCAGCAGCCCAAACCTAGCGGCCTCCTACGAGCAGTACTTC. It translates to CASSPNLAASYEQYF.

CDR3 sequence: CASSLDFLSGANVLTF. In nucleotides, the CDR3 is TGTGCCAGCAGCTTGGATTTCCTCTCTGGGGCCAACGTCCTGACTTTC. The gene calls are TRBV5-4 and TRBJ2-6; D unresolved. With 0 bases removed from V and 0 bases from J, the gap between germline ends came to 7 bases. The germline CDR1 and CDR2 sequences are SGHNT and YYREEE (reference sequence). There are 16 residues in the CDR3.

This chain connects TRBV15 to TRBJ2-7; TRBD1 might be the D (6 bases). With 5 bases removed from V and 2 bases from J, the gap between germline ends came to 13 bases. The germline CDR1 and CDR2 sequences are LNHNV and YYDKDF (reference sequence). This CDR3 region has 14 residues. The CDR3 nucleotides are TGTGCCACCAGCGGATCTGGACAGACCTACGAGCAGTACTTC. It yields the protein CATSGSGQTYEQYF.